The entry that follows covers one T cell receptor beta chain sequence. The data stem from a study of blood T cell repertoires in COVID-19. In the original workflow: Reference gene primer amplification gave estimated nucleated cell counts. Clones were sequenced by immunoSEQ multiplex PCR, and TCRdb holds only the in-frame ones, with some missing. The V and J calls and the clone size are those of that table, but D and trimming were determined from the DNA. The data show 85,000 to 100,000 clones, with around three quarters seen just once and 8% to 9% held by the top ten. This sequence was found in a man aged 45-65 years who had recovered from COVID-19. Sequences were obtained from peripheral blood.

CDR3 in DNA: TGTGCCAGCAGTCCCACAGGGGTGGCTGGCTACACCTTC. As protein: CASSPTGVAGYTF. This chain joins TRBV6-1 and TRBJ1-2; the match to TRBD1 covers 7 bases. Germline CDR1 reads MNHNS; CDR2 reads SASEGT. The CDR3 is 13 residues long. With 5 bases clipped from V and 7 bases from J, the junction kept 7 bases outside the gene matches.